A selection of T cell receptor beta chains follows, all from one sample in a study of blood T cell repertoires in COVID-19. Using immunoSEQ multiplex PCR, the repertoire was profiled, and TCRdb retains in-frame clones only, with some absent. There are about 270,000 clones in the sample; 85% to 90% occur only once, and about 12% lies in the top ten. Sequenced material: peripheral blood. The source of these receptors is a woman in her twenties or thirties with COVID-19, enrolled during active disease. CDR3s include the opening cysteine and the closing phenylalanine or tryptophan. A D gene is named only where the DNA matches it firmly. Clone size appears in some rows only: once, few, many, or a class for an expanded clone.

TRBJ2-7	TRBV27	-	-	CASSLIRDTPYEQYF
TRBJ1-6	TRBV6-1	-	TRBD1	CASSDGTDNSPLHF
TRBJ1-1	TRBV7-2	-	TRBD1	CASSLVGDSTEAFF
TRBJ2-5	TRBV5-1	-	TRBD1	CASSSRTGQGGETQYF
TRBJ2-5	TRBV7-2	-	TRBD2	CASSLGFSAGGRETQYF
TRBJ1-6	TRBV6-5	-	-	CASSYSRQGSPLHF
TRBJ1-1	TRBV6-1	-	-	CASSDRGAARTEAFF
TRBJ1-1	TRBV18	-	-	CASSPPSTTYPEAFF
TRBJ1-1	TRBV9	-	-	CASSVPTVNTEAFF
TRBJ2-4	TRBV2	-	-	CASLGPKNIQYF
TRBJ1-2	TRBV4-2	-	-	CASSFRFGYTF
TRBJ1-1	TRBV6-1	-	-	CASSEWAFEAFF
TRBJ1-6	TRBV6-1	-	-	CASSADYYNSVADYNSPLHF
TRBJ1-2	TRBV6-5	once	TRBD1	CASSTGAGYGYTF
TRBJ1-3	TRBV11-2	-	-	CASSGSGQISGNTIYF
TRBJ2-5	TRBV9	-	TRBD2	CASSVDSGGAETQYF
TRBJ1-1	TRBV11-2	-	-	CASSSAGGGRGAFF
TRBJ1-6	TRBV4-1	few	-	CASSQEGGGIYSSYNSPLHF
TRBJ2-5	TRBV11-2	-	TRBD2	CASSLVPPSGGRLQETQYF
TRBJ2-5	TRBV2	-	-	CASTPHGVPQETQYF
TRBJ1-4	TRBV5-6	once	TRBD1	CASSFGSKGTANEKLFF
TRBJ1-1	TRBV7-9	-	TRBD1	CASSRNRGTEAFF
TRBJ1-4	TRBV5-6	-	-	CASKTTGFNEKLFF
TRBJ1-2	TRBV5-1	-	-	CASSPATDVYGYTF
TRBJ1-2	TRBV4-2	-	TRBD1	CASSQTGVESYGYTF
TRBJ1-1	TRBV4-1	-	TRBD1	CASSLIGQGNKAFF
TRBJ2-5	TRBV3-1/TRBV3-2	-	TRBD2	CASSPGLLRETQYF
TRBJ2-7	TRBV10-2	-	TRBD2	CASSRSGGASEQYF
TRBJ1-2	TRBV6-2/TRBV6-3	few	-	CASSFWTEGYTF
TRBJ2-7	TRBV18	few	TRBD1	CASSSGTGNSYEQYF
TRBJ1-4	TRBV6-5	-	-	CASTEGRGEKLFF
TRBJ2-1	TRBV4-1	-	TRBD2	CASSQAERGNEQFF
TRBJ1-4	TRBV7-9	-	TRBD1	CASSLALQGREKLFF
TRBJ2-2	TRBV5-1	-	TRBD1	CASSLDVLRDRDTGELFF
TRBJ1-6	TRBV28	-	TRBD1	CASSSPTGTSPLHF
TRBJ2-5	TRBV6-5	-	-	CASSPKEAKQETQYF
TRBJ2-7	TRBV5-1	-	-	CASSLGSGGEQYF
TRBJ2-5	TRBV6-5	-	TRBD1	CASSYGQGGETQYF
TRBJ1-1	TRBV5-1	-	TRBD1	CASSSRTGKGNTEAFF
TRBJ1-6	TRBV7-2	-	-	CASSLDMIYNSPLHF
TRBJ2-1	TRBV7-2	-	-	CASSFQRYNEQFF
TRBJ2-1	TRBV11-2	once	TRBD2	CASSLAGGLRDEQFF
TRBJ2-3	TRBV6-1	-	-	CASSEVNTPPTDTQYF